This TCR beta chain derives from a study of T cells in Graves' hyperthyroidism and ophthalmopathy (dated by TCRdb to between 2017 and 2020). At the level of the whole study: Peripheral blood was sampled at the time of initial diagnosis, prior to any treatment. To identify TCR V-J signatures that set the groups apart, the researchers used a discovery cohort of more than 95 patients, made up of around 42 with Graves' ophthalmopathy and 57 with stable Graves' hyperthyroidism. Whether ophthalmopathy could be predicted prospectively was tested in an independent validation cohort made up of 18 to 20 hyperthyroidism patients plus 17 patients who later progressed to ophthalmopathy. The 100 discovery patients were divided at random into training and test sets in a 7:3 ratio. Thyroid tissue and blood T-cell repertoires from six Graves' hyperthyroidism patients were also compared in the study. After blood sampling, hyperthyroidism patients were treated with methimazole at a starting dose of 30 mg daily, and ophthalmopathy patients were treated with high-dose intravenous methylprednisolone. The paper describes TCR Vbeta CDR3 sequencing of 135 peripheral blood samples, made up of 43 ophthalmopathy patients, around 78 hyperthyroidism patients and some 17 progressor patients. The study at large found these results: During validation, the model predicted progression to ophthalmopathy a median of around six months ahead of onset, with around 71% sensitivity and 72.22% specificity. No statistical method was used to fix the sample size in advance, and group allocation was not hidden from the investigators. Blood samples also contained most of the expanded thyroid clonotypes (frequency above 0.001), which suggests that blood repertoires may reflect thyroid immune responses. In cross-validation, a model built on a 13 V-J signature told ophthalmopathy apart from stable hyperthyroidism with just under 90% sensitivity and around 84% specificity, and in testing the same model reached 80%/75%.

TCR beta CDR3 regions were amplified from RNA transcripts. For the first round of RT-PCR on the TCR CDR3, the HTBI primer set was used together with the Qiagen OneStep RT-PCR kit. A second multiplex PCR round built the libraries, followed by size selection and purification. Libraries were sequenced paired-end with 100 bp reads on an Illumina HiSeq2000. As for the original processing: SOAPnuke was used to process the raw data, removing reads that contained adapters or uncalled bases, had a mean Phred below 15, or lacked an exact match to the constant primer or identifier. High-quality paired reads were merged using COPE v1.2.5, and each unique nucleotide sequence was defined as a clonotype. MiTCR v1.1 was used to align the clonotypes against IMGT TRBV, TRBD and TRBJ reference segments. Only V-J combinations with frequency above 0.0001, covering roughly 99% of repertoires, were analysed. A TCS score was defined as the ratio of F50 (clonal expansion) to E x V (chaos), with BLOSUM62-based TCRdist applied between CDR3 peptides within each V-J. Welch's t-statistics and random forest reduced fewer than 550 V-J features to 10 to 15, which were used in a naive Bayes classifier (R e1071). The raw public reads went through TCRdb reprocessing: fastp at Q25, MiXCR clone calling, in-frame beta chains kept. CDR3 protein duplicates are merged, each entry listing the most common genes and DNA. The V and J calls reflect TCRdb's pipeline rather than the authors' work. The sample records roughly 580,000 distinct CDR3 sequences, approximately 15% of which are singletons. The ten most abundant clones make up 5.8% of the sample.

The hyperthyroidism patients were between 18 and 65 years old and newly diagnosed, with a disease duration of less than 2 months. Exclusion was applied to patients with uncontrolled infections, other autoimmune diseases, pregnancy or lactation. Clinical symptoms, serum thyroxine and TRAb, thyroid ultrasound, and orbital computed tomography formed the basis for the diagnoses. For progressor patients, blood was drawn at the first diagnosis of hyperthyroidism, before any ophthalmopathy symptoms had appeared. PBMCs were isolated from about 10 ml of fresh peripheral blood by Ficoll-Paque density gradient centrifugation. Patients classed as progressors first received a Graves' hyperthyroidism diagnosis and then went on to develop ophthalmopathy during follow-up. Total RNA was extracted using Trizol reagent, and RNA quality was assessed on an Agilent 2100 Bioanalyzer. As concerns this clonotype: Its antigen is unknown. No much larger clone exists at a distance of one base, and base qualities are not known.

At the junction V is shortened by 2 bases and J by 8 bases, with 12 bases in between. Including the terminal cysteine and phenylalanine, the CDR3 comprises 13 residues. Only the CDR3 part of the read is kept: 39 bases, read in frame from the first base. As encoded in the germline V gene (reference sequence), CDR1 is LGHDT while CDR2 is YNNKEL. This receptor was obtained from a woman aged 25 to 45 with Graves' hyperthyroidism that later progressed to Graves' ophthalmopathy. Source material: blood. Here the chain combines TRBV3-1 and TRBJ1-2; TRBD1 is a possible D gene, resting on 6 matching bases. The CDR3: CASSQPQGTGYTF. The DNA sequence reads TGTGCCAGCAGCCAACCACAGGGAACCGGCTACACCTTC.